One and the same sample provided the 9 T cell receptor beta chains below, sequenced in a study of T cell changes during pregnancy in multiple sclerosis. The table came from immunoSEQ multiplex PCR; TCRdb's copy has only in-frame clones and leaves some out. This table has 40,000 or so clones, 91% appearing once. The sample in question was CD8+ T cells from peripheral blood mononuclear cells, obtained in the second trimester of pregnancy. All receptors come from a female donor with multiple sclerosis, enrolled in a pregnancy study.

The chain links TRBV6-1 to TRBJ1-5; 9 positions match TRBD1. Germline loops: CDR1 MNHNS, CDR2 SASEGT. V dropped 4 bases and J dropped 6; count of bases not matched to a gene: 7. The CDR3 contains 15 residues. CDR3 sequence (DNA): TGTGCCAGCAGTGCGGGACAGGGCTTGAGTCAGCCCCAGCATTTT. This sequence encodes CASSAGQGLSQPQHF.

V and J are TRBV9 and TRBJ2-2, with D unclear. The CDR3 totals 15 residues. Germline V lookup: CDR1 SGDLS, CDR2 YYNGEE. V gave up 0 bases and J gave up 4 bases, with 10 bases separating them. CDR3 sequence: CASSVDGRLTGELFF. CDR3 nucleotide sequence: TGTGCCAGCAGCGTAGATGGCCGCCTCACCGGGGAGCTGTTTTTT.

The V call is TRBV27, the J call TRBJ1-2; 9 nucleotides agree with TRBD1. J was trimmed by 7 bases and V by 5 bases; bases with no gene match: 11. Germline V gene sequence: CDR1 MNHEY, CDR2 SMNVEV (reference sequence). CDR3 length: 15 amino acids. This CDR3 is CASSAPGTGSSGYTF. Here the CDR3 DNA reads TGTGCCAGCAGTGCCCCGGGGACAGGGAGCAGTGGCTACACCTTC.

In DNA, the CDR3 is TGTGCCAGTAGTACACACGAGACAGGGTCCACTGAAGCTTTCTTT. Its translation is CASSTHETGSTEAFF. This chain connects TRBV19 to TRBJ1-1; 7 nucleotides agree with TRBD1. The length of the CDR3 is 15 residues. V shed 4 bases, J shed 4 bases, and the junction held 9 bases outside the gene matches. Germline values: CDR1 LNHDA, CDR2 SQIVND (reference sequence).

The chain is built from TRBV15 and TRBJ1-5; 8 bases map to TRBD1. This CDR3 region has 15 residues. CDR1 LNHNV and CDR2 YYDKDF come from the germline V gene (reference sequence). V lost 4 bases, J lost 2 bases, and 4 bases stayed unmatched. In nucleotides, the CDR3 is TGTGCCACCAGCACAGACAGGGGAGGCAATCAGCCCCAGCATTTT. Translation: CATSTDRGGNQPQHF.

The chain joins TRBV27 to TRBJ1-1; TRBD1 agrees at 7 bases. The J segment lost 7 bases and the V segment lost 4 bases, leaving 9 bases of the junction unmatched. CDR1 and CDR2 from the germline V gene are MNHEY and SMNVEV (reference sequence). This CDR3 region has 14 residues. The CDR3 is CASSSSLNRGEAFF. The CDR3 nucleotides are TGTGCCAGCAGTTCGTCTCTAAACAGGGGTGAAGCTTTCTTT.

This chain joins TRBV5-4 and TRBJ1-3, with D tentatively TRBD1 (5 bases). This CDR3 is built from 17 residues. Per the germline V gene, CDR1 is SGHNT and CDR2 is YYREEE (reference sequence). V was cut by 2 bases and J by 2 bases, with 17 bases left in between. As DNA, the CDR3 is TGTGCCAGCAGCTTTCCCGAGGGAGGGGAAACTGGAAACACCATATATTTT. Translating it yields CASSFPEGGETGNTIYF. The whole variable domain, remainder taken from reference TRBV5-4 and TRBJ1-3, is ETGVTQSPTHLIKTRGQQVTLRCSSQSGHNTVSWYQQALGQGPQFIFQYYREEENGRGNFPPRFSGLQFPNYSSELNVNALELDDSALYLCASSFPEGGETGNTIYFGEGSWLTVV.

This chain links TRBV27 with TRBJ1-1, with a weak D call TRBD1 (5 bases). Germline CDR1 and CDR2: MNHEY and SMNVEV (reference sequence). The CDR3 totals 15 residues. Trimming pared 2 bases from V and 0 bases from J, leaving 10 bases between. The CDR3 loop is CASSLDSPMNTEAFF. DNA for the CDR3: TGTGCCAGCAGTTTAGACAGTCCCATGAACACTGAAGCTTTCTTT.

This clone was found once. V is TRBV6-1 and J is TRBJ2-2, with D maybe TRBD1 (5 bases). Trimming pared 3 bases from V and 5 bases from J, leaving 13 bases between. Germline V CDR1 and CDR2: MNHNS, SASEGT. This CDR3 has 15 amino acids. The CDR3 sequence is CASSEDNLRTGELFF. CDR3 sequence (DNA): TGTGCCAGCAGTGAGGACAACCTACGTACCGGGGAGCTGTTTTTT.